The 20 T cell receptor beta chains given below trace back to one sample, sequenced in a study of blood T cells in healthy people across ages. Sample-barcoded 5' priming and a J-beta primer mix drove a second PCR of 7 to 11 cycles. TCRdb re-derived calls from the 5' RACE reads in MiXCR, one entry per CDR3 protein. Here the sample spans some 1.4 million distinct CDR3 sequences, 42% being singletons. The source material was blood. The receptors shown here come from a woman under 30 in good health.

This chain uses TRBV12-3 or TRBV12-4 with TRBJ2-7, with D possibly being TRBD2 (7 bases). With 6 bases removed from V and 6 bases from J, the gap between germline ends came to 18 bases. The CDR3 is 14 amino acids. CDR3 nucleotides: TGTGCCAGCAGCAACCAAGGGGGGGGCATCGAGCAGTACTTC. It yields the protein CASSNQGGGIEQYF.

The chain carries TRBV3-1 and TRBJ2-1; 11 bases are a match to TRBD2. Trimming removed 3 bases from V and 9 bases from J; junction bases left unmatched: 7. Germline-derived CDR1 and CDR2 are LGHDT and YNNKEL (reference sequence). This CDR3 is 15 amino acids long. The CDR3 is CASSHTSGRNGEQFF. In nucleotides, the CDR3 is TGTGCCAGCAGCCATACTAGCGGGAGAAACGGTGAGCAGTTCTTC.

The chain links TRBV3-1 to TRBJ2-7; 9 nucleotides align to TRBD2. Germline V CDR1 and CDR2: LGHDT, YNNKEL (reference sequence). The CDR3 is 15 amino acids. With 3 bases clipped from V and 0 bases from J, the junction kept 3 bases outside the gene matches. The CDR3, as DNA: TGTGCCAGCAGCCATTCTAGCGGGAACTCCTACGAGCAGTACTTC. Translation: CASSHSSGNSYEQYF.

This clonotype has more than one count but fewer than ten. CDR3: CSVEGGYDEKLFF. Written as DNA, the CDR3 is TGCAGCGTTGAGGGGGGCTATGATGAAAAACTGTTTTTT. V gene TRBV29-1 combines with J gene TRBJ1-4; D perhaps matches TRBD1 (6 bases). Germline V lookup: CDR1 SQVTM, CDR2 ANQGSEA. With 3 bases removed from V and 6 bases from J, the gap between germline ends came to 11 bases. There are 13 residues in the CDR3.

The gene calls are TRBV20-1 and TRBJ2-2; D is possibly TRBD1 (6 bases). The V gene lost 5 bases and the J gene lost 2 bases, with 12 bases spanning the gap. The germline gives CDR1 DFQATT, CDR2 SNEGSKA (reference sequence). The CDR3 length is 14 residues. The CDR3 nucleotides are TGCAGTGCTCGTGGGACACCAAACACCGGGGAGCTGTTTTTT. It yields the protein CSARGTPNTGELFF.

This sequence joins TRBV12-3 or TRBV12-4 and TRBJ1-6; D is undetermined. Trimming removed 2 bases at V and 8 bases at J, with 13 bases between. CDR3 size: 15 residues. CDR3 protein: CASSLQDFGYSPLHF. CDR3 DNA sequence: TGTGCCAGCAGTTTACAGGATTTCGGGTATTCACCCCTCCACTTT.

The CDR3 coding sequence is TGCGCCAGCAGCCCGGAGGGACAGCACTACGAGCAGTACTTC. Translating gives CASSPEGQHYEQYF. The chain uses TRBV4-1 and TRBJ2-7; perhaps TRBD1 as D (7 bases). Germline V gives CDR1 MGHRA, CDR2 YSYEKL. The CDR3 sequence is 14 residues long. V gave up 4 bases and J gave up 3 bases, with 13 bases separating them.

This chain links TRBV20-1 with TRBJ2-3; D possibly matches TRBD1 or TRBD2 (5 bases each). The CDR3 totals 16 residues. The germline V gene encodes CDR1 DFQATT and CDR2 SNEGSKA (reference sequence). V lost 3 bases, J lost 0 bases, and 16 bases lay in between. CDR3 in amino acids: CSARPAGTLSTDTQYF. CDR3 nucleotides: TGCAGTGCTAGGCCCGCCGGGACCCTTAGCACAGATACGCAGTATTTT.

This clonotype appeared once. This chain connects TRBV4-2 to TRBJ2-3; D might be TRBD2 (6 bases). Germline assignment: CDR1 LGHNA and CDR2 YNFKEQ. The germline V and J ends were trimmed by 6 bases and 4 bases, with 14 bases remaining between them. The CDR3 has 14 residues. CDR3 residues: CASRAGRPSDTQYF. The CDR3 coding sequence is TGTGCCAGCAGGGCGGGAAGGCCGTCAGATACGCAGTATTTT.

The chain links TRBV6-5 to TRBJ2-2; possibly TRBD2 for D (5 bases). V was clipped by 8 bases and J by 3 bases, with 13 bases between them. The CDR3 runs to 14 residues. Germline V gene data show CDR1 as MNHEY and CDR2 as SVGAGI. As DNA, the CDR3 is TGTGCCAGCCACTTCGCGGGTTACACCGGGGAGCTGTTTTTT. Protein sequence: CASHFAGYTGELFF.

In its sample, this clonotype was seen many times. V usage is TRBV28 and J usage is TRBJ1-2, with 8 bases fitting TRBD1. Germline loops: CDR1 MDHEN, CDR2 SYDVKM. The junction had 7 bases not matched to a gene; V was cut back by 5 bases and J by 11 bases. CDR3 length: 12 residues. CDR3 in amino acids: CASSPRTGPYTF. The CDR3 DNA reads as TGTGCCAGCAGTCCAAGGACAGGGCCTTACACCTTC.

The rearrangement links TRBV11-2 to TRBJ2-1; TRBD2 matches at 7 bases. The CDR3 consists of 17 residues. J was trimmed by 3 bases and V by 1 base; bases with no gene match: 9. CDR1 is SGHAT, CDR2 FQNNGV, per germline. The CDR3 sequence: CASSLVGGRDFYNEQFF. Written as DNA, the CDR3 is TGTGCCAGCAGCTTAGTTGGTGGGAGGGATTTCTACAATGAGCAGTTCTTC. Variable domain in full (rest from reference TRBV11-2 and TRBJ2-1): EAGVAQSPRYKIIEKRQSVAFWCNPISGHATLYWYQQILGQGPKLLIQFQNNGVVDDSQLPKDRFSAERLKGVDSTLKIQPAKLEDSAVYLCASSLVGGRDFYNEQFFGPGTRLTVL.

This chain uses TRBV20-1 with TRBJ2-1; 16 positions agree with TRBD2. Trimming at V came to 3 bases and at J to 10 bases, leaving 6 bases not matched to a gene. Germline-derived CDR1 and CDR2 are DFQATT and SNEGSKA (reference sequence). This CDR3 has 15 amino acids. The CDR3 nucleotides read TGCAGTGCTAGGACGGGACTAGCGGGGGGGCCGGAGCAGTTCTTC. It is translated as CSARTGLAGGPEQFF.

The rearrangement links TRBV4-1 to TRBJ2-5; no definite D call. The J call may be wrong; the DNA end is better matched by TRBJ2-7. The CDR3 covers 15 residues. CDR1 and CDR2 (germline): MGHRA, YSYEKL. In nucleotides, the CDR3 is TGCGCCAGCAGCCAAGTCTGGGGAATCCTCTACGAGCAGTACTTC. It encodes CASSQVWGILYEQYF.

The chain has TRBV2 and TRBJ2-7, with TRBD2 identical over 7 bases. V trimming: 7 bases; J trimming: 7 bases; junction bases outside the gene matches: 10. The CDR3 loop spans 13 amino acids. Germline V gene sequence: CDR1 SNHLY, CDR2 FYNNEI. CDR3 nucleotides: TGTGCCAGCATGGCGGGAGTATACAATGAGCAGTACTTC. This encodes CASMAGVYNEQYF.

The V call is TRBV12-3 or TRBV12-4, the J call TRBJ2-6; D is uncertain. Trimming cost V 11 bases and J 0 bases, with 8 bases left between them. The CDR3 extends over 13 amino acids. In nucleotides, the CDR3 is TGTGCCGGTAGAGTCTCTGGGGCCAACGTCCTGACTTTC. This gives the protein CAGRVSGANVLTF.

The V and J genes are TRBV27 and TRBJ2-1; 8 nucleotides match TRBD1. The CDR3 loop spans 14 amino acids. From germline, CDR1 is MNHEY and CDR2 SMNVEV (reference sequence). Trimming took 4 bases from V and 7 from J; bases not matched to a gene: 6. The chain's CDR3 is CASSSQGAYNEQFF. The CDR3 DNA reads as TGTGCCAGCAGTTCCCAGGGGGCTTATAATGAGCAGTTCTTC.

The chain employs TRBV29-1 and TRBJ1-1, with a possible D match to TRBD1 (6 bases). V was shortened by 6 bases and J by 8 bases, with 13 bases between the two germline ends. The CDR3 length is 11 residues. Germline values: CDR1 SQVTM, CDR2 ANQGSEA. DNA for the CDR3: TGCAGCGTCTCCACCGGGACAGAAGCTTTCTTT. This gives the protein CSVSTGTEAFF. The complete variable domain, with remaining parts taken from reference TRBV29-1 and TRBJ1-1, reads SAVISQKPSRDICQRGTSLTIQCQVDSQVTMMFWYRQQPGQSLTLIATANQGSEATYESGFVIDKFPISRPNLTFSTLTVSNMSPEDSSIYLCSVSTGTEAFFGQGTRLTVV.

The V and J genes are TRBV9 and TRBJ2-1; 8 bases are a match to TRBD1. Germline trimming cut 0 bases from V and 13 bases from J; bases unmatched to any gene: 12. The CDR3 has 15 amino acids. Germline-derived CDR1 and CDR2 are SGDLS and YYNGEE. The DNA of the CDR3 is TGTGCCAGCAGCGTAGCTCAGGGGGCCAGGGAGACCCAGTTCTTC. Translating it yields CASSVAQGARETQFF.

The chain is built from TRBV12-3 or TRBV12-4 and TRBJ1-6; no firm D call. V shed 3 bases and J shed 0 bases, with 21 bases lying between them. This CDR3 spans 20 amino acids. Here the CDR3 reads CASSFRVGDLVSSYNSPLHF. In DNA, the CDR3 is TGTGCCAGCAGTTTTCGGGTTGGAGATCTCGTGAGCTCCTATAATTCACCCCTCCACTTT.